Here is one TCR beta chain with its context. No antigen is known for it. Per-base qualities were not stored, and no clone one base away is much larger. V has 4 bases trimmed and J has 0 bases trimmed; junction bases matching no gene number 7. From the cysteine through the phenylalanine, the CDR3 covers 16 amino acids. The read is trimmed to its CDR3 DNA, 48 bases read in frame from base 1. CDR1 and CDR2 (SGDLS, YYNGEE) derive from the germline V gene. These data belong to a study of OX40 agonist ivuxolimab in advanced cancers. In the study overall: Ivuxolimab was a fully human IgG2 agonistic monoclonal antibody targeting the costimulatory receptor OX40 (CD134). Intravenous ivuxolimab was administered to patients every 2 weeks at six dose levels: 0.01, 0.1, 0.3, 1.5, 3 and 10 mg/kg. Peripheral TCRbeta sequencing was intended to test whether TCR sequence diversity was altered and clonal T-cell expansion was caused by ivuxolimab. Partial responses were achieved by three dose-escalation patients, of whom one had hepatocellular carcinoma and two had cutaneous melanoma. The paper reports the monotherapy dose-escalation portion (N of about 56 patients) of the phase I ivuxolimab trial. Of the roughly 54 dose-escalation patients, hepatocellular carcinoma was present in approximately 20, melanoma in approximately 15, renal cell carcinoma in 9 and head and neck cancer in 9. Patients were allowed to have had prior anti-PD-1, anti-PD-L1 or anti-CTLA-4 therapy, and approximately 40% of the dose-escalation patients had been treated with checkpoint inhibitors. A male proportion of roughly 80% and a mean age of about 60 years, ranging from roughly 23 to 90, were recorded for the dose-escalation cohort.

What the work shows at the level of the full study, not this receptor alone: At doses of 0.1 to 3.0 mg/kg, clonal expansion of both CD4+ and CD8+ blood T cells was observed from baseline to week 6. Antigen specificity was not determined for the clonally expanded peripheral T cells. Partial responders in the 0.1-3.0 mg/kg groups had among the lowest normalized peripheral clonal expansion, especially among CD8+ T cells. Low levels of normalized T-cell clonal expansion were also shown by some nonresponding patients. On average, CD8+ T cells showed more expanded clones than CD4+ T cells after ivuxolimab.

Patients with autoimmune disease history or receiving systemic immunosuppression were excluded from the trial. Peripheral blood for TCR sequencing was collected from all dose cohorts at baseline, on cycle 4 day 1, and on cycle 7 day 1. The samples were drawn from a first-in-human, open-label, multicenter phase I dose-escalation trial of ivuxolimab. The trial enrolled adults with locally advanced or metastatic head and neck squamous cell, hepatocellular, melanoma or renal cell carcinoma. Before TCR sequencing, CD4+ T cells and CD8+ T cells from peripheral blood were sorted into separate populations. For sequencing of the TCRbeta CDR3 region, genomic DNA was extracted from the sorted cells. The immunoSEQ Assay was used to sequence the TCRbeta CDR3 regions. The source is immuneACCESS, and TCRdb retained only in-frame sequences with V and J called. Part of the clones is not carried over; for the studies checked, unresolved V genes explain less than half of this, and the remainder is unexplained. The sample table lists around 45,000 clones, 89% of them with a count of one. Jointly, the top ten make up 6% to 7% of the sample.

The sequence came from an adult with an advanced solid tumor such as melanoma, head and neck, liver or kidney cancer. The sequences come from CD4+ or CD8+ T cells sorted from blood, collected in a trial of the OX40 agonist ivuxolimab. The chain was built from TRBV9 and TRBJ2-7, and 10 junctional nucleotides match TRBD2. The DNA sequence is as follows: TGTGCCAGCAGCTTAGGGACTAGCGCCAACTCCTACGAGCAGTACTTC. It translates to CASSLGTSANSYEQYF. Beyond the CDR3, the reference TRBV9 and TRBJ2-7 genes provide the residues; the full variable domain reads: DSGVTQTPKHLITATGQRVTLRCSPRSGDLSVYWYQQSLDQGLQFLIQYYNGEERAKGNILERFSAQQFPDLHSELNLSSLELGDSALYFCASSLGTSANSYEQYFGPGTRLTVT.